These 15 T cell receptor beta chains were sequenced from one sample in a study of blood T cell repertoires in COVID-19. Clones were read by immunoSEQ multiplex PCR, and TCRdb kept only the in-frame ones, dropping some. Of 150,000 to 200,000 clones in the sample, roughly four fifths were seen once. Sample: peripheral blood. The receptor set was obtained from an elderly woman with COVID-19, enrolled during active disease.

This chain joins TRBV6-2 or TRBV6-3 and TRBJ1-5; 9 nucleotides align to TRBD1. CDR1 is MNHEY, CDR2 SVGEGT, per germline. The V segment lost 3 bases and the J segment 7 bases; nucleotides outside the gene matches: 13. The CDR3 is 17 amino acids. CDR3 coding DNA: TGTGCCAGCAGTTATCTCCGCCTGGGACAGGGAGGCCAGCCCCAGCATTTT. It specifies CASSYLRLGQGGQPQHF.

This chain joins TRBV5-6 and TRBJ2-5, with 7 bases identical to TRBD1. CDR3 size: 15 residues. The J segment lost 5 bases and the V segment lost 1 base, leaving 8 bases of the junction unmatched. The V gene's germline CDR1 is SGHDT and CDR2 YYEEEE. In DNA, the CDR3 is TGTGCCAGCAGCTTGTCGCCGACAGGGTCCGAGACCCAGTACTTC. Its protein product is CASSLSPTGSETQYF.

This rearrangement joins TRBV28 to TRBJ1-1; D is perhaps TRBD1 (5 bases). V dropped 5 bases and J dropped 0 bases, with 13 bases sitting between them. In germline, CDR1 is MDHEN, CDR2 SYDVKM. There are 15 residues in the CDR3. CDR3 nucleotide sequence: TGTGCCAGCAGTGGGACTTCTCCCATGAACACTGAAGCTTTCTTT. Its protein is CASSGTSPMNTEAFF. Drawing the rest from reference TRBV28 and TRBJ1-1, the complete variable domain is DVKVTQSSRYLVKRTGEKVFLECVQDMDHENMFWYRQDPGLGLRLIYFSYDVKMKEKGDIPEGYSVSREKKERFSLILESASTNQTSMYLCASSGTSPMNTEAFFGQGTRLTVV.

V is TRBV29-1 and J is TRBJ1-2; maybe TRBD1 (6 bases). From germline, CDR1 is SQVTM and CDR2 ANQGSEA. Trimming shortened V by 4 bases and J by 4 bases, and 10 bases separated the two germline ends. The CDR3 has 12 amino acids. The chain's CDR3 is CSVGGTLYGYTF. Written as DNA, the CDR3 is TGCAGCGTTGGGGGGACACTCTATGGCTACACCTTC.

The V and J genes are TRBV19 and TRBJ1-5; the D gene is possibly TRBD1 (5 bases). V was clipped by 1 base and J by 6 bases, with 13 bases between them. The CDR3 extends over 15 amino acids. CDR1 is LNHDA, CDR2 SQIVND, per germline (reference sequence). The chain's CDR3 is CASSIAGGAGQPQHF. Here the CDR3 DNA reads TGTGCCAGTAGTATAGCGGGGGGAGCGGGTCAGCCCCAGCATTTT.

The CDR3 bases are TGTGCCAGTAGTATAAACAGTGGAAATCAGCCCCAGCATTTT. The encoded protein is CASSINSGNQPQHF. The chain recombines TRBV19 with TRBJ1-5, with D unresolved. Germline loops: CDR1 LNHDA, CDR2 SQIVND (reference sequence). CDR3 length: 14 amino acids. V was clipped by 2 bases and J by 4 bases, with 9 bases between them.

The rearrangement uses TRBV29-1 and TRBJ1-1, with 8 bases aligning to TRBD1. Trimming at V came to 4 bases and at J to 4 bases, leaving 14 bases not matched to a gene. The germline V gene has CDR1 SQVTM and CDR2 ANQGSEA. The CDR3 totals 16 residues. CDR3 in amino acids: CSVVSWTGILGTEAFF. In DNA form, the CDR3 reads TGCAGCGTTGTTTCTTGGACAGGGATCCTGGGCACTGAAGCTTTCTTT.

The CDR3, as DNA: TGTGCCAGCAGCTTACAGGGCGGGAGCTCCTACGAGCAGTACTTC. Translation gives CASSLQGGSSYEQYF. The chain employs TRBV7-6 and TRBJ2-7; 7 bases are shared with TRBD2. This CDR3 comprises 15 residues. V dropped 2 bases and J dropped 0; count of bases not matched to a gene: 4. The germline V gene encodes CDR1 SGHVS and CDR2 FNYEAQ.

V gene TRBV6-6 combines with J gene TRBJ2-5, with 11 bases that match TRBD1. The trim removed 5 bases at V and 5 bases at J, leaving 13 bases unmatched. CDR1 is MNHNY, CDR2 SVGAGI, per germline (reference sequence). The CDR3 is 17 residues long. CDR3 sequence: CASSPGVGQGARETQYF. The CDR3 DNA follows: TGTGCCAGCAGTCCCGGGGTAGGACAGGGGGCGCGTGAGACCCAGTACTTC.

The chain is built from TRBV5-1 and TRBJ1-1; possibly TRBD1 for D (5 bases). V dropped 0 bases and J dropped 2 bases, with 11 bases sitting between them. Looked up from germline, CDR1 is SGHRS and CDR2 is YFSETQ. The CDR3 contains 15 residues. CDR3 in DNA: TGCGCCAGCAGCTTGGGGACACCGACCAACACTGAAGCTTTCTTT. Protein: CASSLGTPTNTEAFF.

The gene calls are TRBV4-2 and TRBJ2-7, with TRBD2 matching 7 bases. Germline trimming cut 3 bases from V and 3 bases from J; bases unmatched to any gene: 11. Germline V gives CDR1 LGHNA, CDR2 YNFKEQ. The CDR3 length is 16 residues. CDR3 in DNA: TGTGCCAGCAGCCAGGACCAGACTAGCCGTGGCTACGAGCAGTACTTC. Translated, it gives CASSQDQTSRGYEQYF.

The gene calls are TRBV6-5 and TRBJ1-5, with 7 bases aligning to TRBD1. This CDR3 contains 12 residues. With V trimmed by 8 bases and J by 6 bases, 4 bases remained unmatched. Germline CDR1 MNHEY, CDR2 SVGAGI. The CDR3 coding sequence is TGTGCCAGCGGAGCAGGGGGTCAGCCCCAGCATTTT. This sequence encodes CASGAGGQPQHF.

V and J are TRBV30 and TRBJ2-3; TRBD2 matches at 10 bases. Germline values: CDR1 GTSNPN, CDR2 SVGIG (reference sequence). V lost 5 bases and J lost 4; bases outside the gene matches: 9. The CDR3 has 15 amino acids. The CDR3 bases are TGTGCCTGGGGACGGGCTAGCGGGAGTGCAGATACGCAGTATTTT. This translates into CAWGRASGSADTQYF.

V is TRBV19 and J is TRBJ1-2, with 11 positions matching TRBD1. The CDR3 has 16 amino acids. Germline V gene lookup returns CDR1 LNHDA and CDR2 SQIVND (reference sequence). V shed 5 bases, J shed 8 bases, and the junction held 13 bases outside the gene matches. CDR3 nucleotides: TGTGCCAGTAGTGGTTTACTCGGACAGGGGGCGGGAGGCTACACCTTC. This gives the protein CASSGLLGQGAGGYTF.

The rearrangement joins TRBV10-3 to TRBJ1-2, with 9 bases fitting TRBD1. Losses at the gene ends were 4 bases for V and 5 bases for J; bases not matched to a gene: 11. Germline assignment: CDR1 ENHRY and CDR2 SYGVKD. The length of the CDR3 is 16 residues. The CDR3 DNA follows: TGTGCCATCAGTGTGGACCAGAGGGACAGGGTTTATGGCTACACCTTC. This sequence encodes CAISVDQRDRVYGYTF.